The clone carrying this T cell receptor beta chain was seen a few times. These data are taken from a study of CD8 T cells in Susac syndrome. The CDR3 has 13 residues. With 5 bases removed from V and 6 bases from J, the gap between germline ends came to 13 bases. CDR1 and CDR2 (germline): MNHNS, SASEGT. RNA was extracted with the RNeasy kit, and a quantity of about 0.45 to 1 ug was reverse transcribed using random hexamers. A single record per CDR3 protein comes from TCRdb applying MiXCR to the immunoSEQ multiplex PCR reads. The profile shows 400,000 or so distinct CDR3 sequences, approximately 89% of them singletons.

Sequenced: CD8+ T cells from PBMCs. V gene TRBV6-1 combines with J gene TRBJ1-1; possibly TRBD1 for D (6 bases). This sequence originates from a human donor with multiple sclerosis. The CDR3 DNA reads TGTGCCAGCAGTTCTACAGGGTCTGCTGAAGCTTTCTTT. This encodes CASSSTGSAEAFF.